These 6 T cell receptor beta chains originate from one sample sequenced in a study of T cell responses to AZD1222 COVID-19 vaccine. TCRdb's copy holds only in-frame clones and misses some; the assay was immunoSEQ multiplex PCR. Among some 150,000 clones listed, 90% to 95% were seen once. The source was peripheral blood, collected on day 0 of AZD1222 vaccination. These receptors originate from an adult in good health.

The genes are TRBV27 and TRBJ2-1; 10 nucleotides match TRBD2. In germline, CDR1 is MNHEY, CDR2 SMNVEV (reference sequence). V lost 6 bases, J lost 5 bases, and 7 bases stayed unmatched. The length of the CDR3 is 15 residues. The CDR3 nucleotides are TGTGCCAGCAGACATATAGCGGGGGGCCACAATGAGCAGTTCTTC. Its translation: CASRHIAGGHNEQFF.

The chain is built from TRBV27 and TRBJ1-4; D is unclear. This CDR3 region has 15 residues. CDR1 is MNHEY, CDR2 SMNVEV, per germline (reference sequence). The ends were cut back, 2 bases at V and 0 bases at J, with 7 bases in the middle. The CDR3 nucleotides are TGTGCCAGCAGTTTAGTGGGAGCAACTAATGAAAAACTGTTTTTT. It codes for CASSLVGATNEKLFF.

The gene calls are TRBV24-1 and TRBJ2-5, with D uncertain. V shed 7 bases and J shed 5 bases, with 13 bases lying between them. CDR1 is KGHDR and CDR2 is SFDVKD in the germline V gene. The CDR3 contains 13 residues. The CDR3 nucleotides read TGTGCCACCAGGGAAAGGGCTTCCGAGACCCAGTACTTC. This translates into CATRERASETQYF.

The chain carries TRBV5-1 and TRBJ1-1; 7 bases are a match to TRBD1. The V segment lost 0 bases and the J segment 0 bases; nucleotides outside the gene matches: 5. Germline CDR1 and CDR2: SGHRS and YFSETQ. The CDR3 consists of 16 residues. CDR3 sequence: CASSLGQGQMNTEAFF. The CDR3, as DNA: TGCGCCAGCAGCTTGGGGCAGGGACAGATGAACACTGAAGCTTTCTTT.

V usage is TRBV2 and J usage is TRBJ1-5; possibly TRBD1 for D (5 bases). Trimming cost V 8 bases and J 6 bases, with 11 bases left between them. Germline V gene sequence: CDR1 SNHLY, CDR2 FYNNEI. This CDR3 region has 12 residues. The CDR3 here is CASEGRGQPQHF. DNA for the CDR3: TGTGCCAGCGAGGGACGGGGTCAGCCCCAGCATTTT.

The genes are TRBV6-5 and TRBJ2-7; D call uncertain. Trimming left V 4 bases short and J 1 base short, with 8 bases between. This CDR3 region has 13 residues. From germline, CDR1 is MNHEY and CDR2 SVGAGI. The CDR3 spells CASSSTISYEQYF. The CDR3 DNA reads as TGTGCCAGCAGTTCTACCATTTCCTACGAGCAGTACTTC.